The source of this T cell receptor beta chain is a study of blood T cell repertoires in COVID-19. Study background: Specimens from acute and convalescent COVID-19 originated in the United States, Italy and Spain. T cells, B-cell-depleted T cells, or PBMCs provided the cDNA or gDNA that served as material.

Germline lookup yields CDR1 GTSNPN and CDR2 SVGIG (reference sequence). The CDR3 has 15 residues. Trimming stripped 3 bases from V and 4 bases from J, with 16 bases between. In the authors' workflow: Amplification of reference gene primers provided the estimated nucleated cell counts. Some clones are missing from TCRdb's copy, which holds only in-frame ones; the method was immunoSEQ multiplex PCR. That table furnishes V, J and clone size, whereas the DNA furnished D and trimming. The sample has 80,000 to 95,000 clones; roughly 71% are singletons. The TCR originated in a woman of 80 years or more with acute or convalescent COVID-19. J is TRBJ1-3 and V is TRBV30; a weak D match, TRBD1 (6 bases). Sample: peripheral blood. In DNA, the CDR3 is TGTGCCTGGAGCACTAGGGGGGGCATAGGAAACACCATATATTTT. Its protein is CAWSTRGGIGNTIYF.